A single sample is the source of the 3 T cell receptor beta chains below, sequenced in a study of T cells in Graves' hyperthyroidism and ophthalmopathy (dated by TCRdb to between 2018 and 2020). Library preparation employed multiplex PCR. The data were produced on an Illumina HiSeq 2000. The TCR beta CDR3 regions were amplified from RNA transcripts. A first-round RT-PCR of the TCR CDR3 used the HTBI primer set with the Qiagen OneStep RT-PCR kit. The public reads were quality trimmed at Q25 with fastp and then assembled into clones with MiXCR by TCRdb, keeping productive beta chains. Here each entry gathers all rows of one CDR3 protein and keeps the most common genes and DNA. The sample table contains around 690,000 distinct CDR3 sequences; only one count was recorded for approximately 15% of them. About 14% of the sample goes to the ten largest clones. The sequencing sample was made of blood. The receptor set was obtained from a man aged 45-65 years with Graves' hyperthyroidism.

This chain uses TRBV11-2 with TRBJ1-3; D is unresolved. CDR1 is SGHAT, CDR2 FQNNGV, per germline. Trimming took 0 bases from V and 0 from J, leaving 9 bases between them. The CDR3 has 16 amino acids. The CDR3 DNA follows: TGTGCCAGCAGCTTAGATCGGGCGGTCTCTGGAAACACCATATATTTT. Amino acids: CASSLDRAVSGNTIYF.

Many counts were recorded for this clonotype. The V gene is TRBV28, the J gene TRBJ2-1; D gene ambiguous. This CDR3 comprises 15 residues. V lost 4 bases and J lost 8, with 18 bases in between. Looked up from germline, CDR1 is MDHEN and CDR2 is SYDVKM. As DNA, the CDR3 is TGTGCCAGCAGTTCTTCTACGAGAGCTTCGGATGAGCAGTTCTTC. Its protein product is CASSSSTRASDEQFF.

This clonotype was picked up many times. This chain joins TRBV18 and TRBJ2-2, with D perhaps TRBD2 (6 bases). Germline CDR1 is KGHSH and CDR2 is LQKENI. Between the trimmed V and J ends, which lost 3 bases and 3 bases, there was a span of 14 bases. The CDR3 covers 16 residues. The CDR3 DNA reads TGTGCCAGCTCACCTACCGGGACTGGTCACACCGGGGAGCTGTTTTTT. Residues: CASSPTGTGHTGELFF.